What follows describes a single TCR beta chain. The antigen remains unidentified. The data were obtained in a study of T cells in localized non-small cell lung cancer. Findings of the study overall: A median of around 60 clones ranked among the top 100 in tumor appeared in adjacent lung. Uninvolved neighboring lung showed the greatest T cell clonality, exceeding tumor. Those with higher blood T cell density had longer overall survival. Only one tumor region went through sequencing, so heterogeneity may still be there.

Sequencing was performed with immunoSEQ multiplex PCR; in TCRdb, only in-frame clones are kept and a portion is missing. The top ten clones hold roughly 4.5% of a sample with tens of thousands of clones, roughly four fifths of them seen once. Trimming cost V 6 bases and J 8 bases, with 17 bases left between them. The V gene's germline CDR1 is MNHNS and CDR2 SASEGT. The CDR3 has 14 residues. The sequence came from a man aged 35 to 70 with stage II lung adenocarcinoma. The input for sequencing was PBMCs, taken before any cancer treatment. The chain is built from TRBV6-1 and TRBJ2-1; D possibly corresponds to TRBD1 (6 bases). CDR3 region: CASSRDNAVDEQFF. Written as DNA, the CDR3 is TGTGCCAGCAGCCGGGACAACGCAGTTGATGAGCAGTTCTTC.